A selection of T cell receptor beta chains follows, all from one sample in a study of CD8 T cells in Susac syndrome. One entry per CDR3 protein results from TCRdb running MiXCR on the immunoSEQ multiplex PCR reads. The sample has tens of thousands of distinct CDR3 sequences, 85% to 95% seen once. The sequenced sample was CD4+ T cells from PBMCs. The receptor source for this set is a human donor with Susac syndrome. Both conserved end residues are part of each CDR3. The order of the fields is V gene, D gene, CDR3 protein. The D gene is left open where the match is weak.

v_gene: TRBV6-5; d_gene: .; CDR3aa: CASSYGVVTGELFF
v_gene: TRBV20-1; d_gene: .; CDR3aa: CSAAIPTSTDTQYF
v_gene: TRBV4-1; d_gene: .; CDR3aa: CASSEVQVLGRGSYGYTF
v_gene: TRBV5-4; d_gene: TRBD1; CDR3aa: CASSSLDRDRGSNEKLFF
v_gene: TRBV6-5; d_gene: TRBD1; CDR3aa: CASSYLGQGTDTQYF
v_gene: TRBV10-3; d_gene: .; CDR3aa: CAISEREKGTGELFF
v_gene: TRBV6-2/TRBV6-3; d_gene: .; CDR3aa: CASRKESNQPQHF
v_gene: TRBV20-1; d_gene: TRBD2; CDR3aa: CSAATSGRAGGELFF
v_gene: TRBV3-1; d_gene: .; CDR3aa: CASSHTSPPYEQYF
v_gene: TRBV5-4; d_gene: .; CDR3aa: CASSLEDTQYF
v_gene: TRBV12-5; d_gene: TRBD2; CDR3aa: CASGLRLAGVNEQFF
v_gene: TRBV7-9; d_gene: TRBD1; CDR3aa: CASSPRGQGVNTEAFF
v_gene: TRBV3-1; d_gene: .; CDR3aa: CASSQGGGDEQFF
v_gene: TRBV6-1; d_gene: .; CDR3aa: CASSDVETQYF
v_gene: TRBV7-2; d_gene: .; CDR3aa: CASSLFLQHQETQYF
v_gene: TRBV7-2; d_gene: .; CDR3aa: CASSKQGENTEAFF
v_gene: TRBV9; d_gene: .; CDR3aa: CASSVGSRVSGANVLTF
v_gene: TRBV14; d_gene: .; CDR3aa: CASSQGANRLVEQYF
v_gene: TRBV19; d_gene: .; CDR3aa: CASREDLLGGYTF
v_gene: TRBV20-1; d_gene: .; CDR3aa: CSAEHGTEEKLFF
v_gene: TRBV10-2; d_gene: .; CDR3aa: CASSAVNEQFF
v_gene: TRBV7-6; d_gene: TRBD2; CDR3aa: CASLPRTSGNSVTGELFF
v_gene: TRBV5-1; d_gene: .; CDR3aa: CASSLEQGGYTF
v_gene: TRBV19; d_gene: .; CDR3aa: CASQRLGGPYNEQFF
v_gene: TRBV29-1; d_gene: .; CDR3aa: CSVVEGSYGYTF
v_gene: TRBV4-2; d_gene: TRBD1; CDR3aa: CASSQQGQPSSYNEQFF
v_gene: TRBV29-1; d_gene: TRBD1; CDR3aa: CSVEGTGESERNYGYTF
v_gene: TRBV20-1; d_gene: TRBD1; CDR3aa: CSAPEWTGLSDNEQFF
v_gene: TRBV18; d_gene: TRBD2; CDR3aa: CASSPQTSGSMGEQYF
v_gene: TRBV5-1; d_gene: .; CDR3aa: CASSSVQGRVNTEAFF
v_gene: TRBV7-9; d_gene: .; CDR3aa: CASSLESPNTGQPQHF
v_gene: TRBV7-9; d_gene: TRBD1; CDR3aa: CASSLVGQGANGYTF
v_gene: TRBV6-1; d_gene: .; CDR3aa: CASSETLSAGGETQYF
v_gene: TRBV5-6; d_gene: TRBD1; CDR3aa: CASNTGQSDYGYTF
v_gene: TRBV20-1; d_gene: .; CDR3aa: CSARVRTGNSPLHF
v_gene: TRBV7-2; d_gene: .; CDR3aa: CASSTSGGANEKLFF
v_gene: TRBV25-1; d_gene: TRBD1; CDR3aa: CASRVGQGFSYNEQFF
v_gene: TRBV7-3; d_gene: .; CDR3aa: CASSLTRDTNEQFF
v_gene: TRBV6-2/TRBV6-3; d_gene: .; CDR3aa: CASRKETQYF
v_gene: TRBV7-2; d_gene: .; CDR3aa: CASSLAVGSYNEQFF